The entry that follows covers one TCR beta chain sequence. It lacks a known antigen. No much larger clone is present one base from it, and per-base qualities are unavailable. These data originate in a study of CD8+CD57+ T cells in acquired aplastic anemia (dated by TCRdb to 2016 to 2018). In terms of the full investigation: A mean of about 3 ug of DNA, ranging from about 0.2 to 27.4 ug, was extracted from sorted CD4+ and CD8+ cells. CD8+CD57+ expansion was defined as a frequency above the mean frequency observed in healthy subjects. On the study overall, not on this receptor specifically: Roughly 30 CD8+ CDR3 sequences were shared between patients and controls but appeared highly expressed in patients and within their immunodominant clones. Patients and healthy controls showed no significant difference in CD8+ Simpson's diversity (P=0.060).

Profiling of TCR beta VDJ combinations and CDR3 sequences used genomic DNA as the template. TCR repertoire sequencing was run on an Illumina HiSeq 2000. On the authors' methods: TRBV/TRBJ rearrangement plots, CDR3 size and DJ length profiles, and Simpson's diversity index were used to assess repertoires. The most abundant DNA sequence in the deep sequencing data was defined as the immunodominant clone. CDR3 amino acid sequences were checked for sharing across subjects and were also compared against the VDJdb database and published repertoires. The public reads were run again by TCRdb, first through fastp at Q25 and then through MiXCR, and only productive beta chains were kept. CDR3 protein sequences are deduplicated, and each keeps its most common genes and DNA. These V and J calls rely on TCRdb rather than the paper's analysis. The sample data list about 41,000 distinct CDR3 sequences, and about 63% of these were observed just once. The biggest ten clones account for 45% to 65% of the sample.

Patients chosen for sequencing had shown expansion of CD8+CD57+ cells by flow cytometry. Every patient had severe acquired aplastic anemia, diagnosed using the International Study of Aplastic Anemia and Agranulocytosis and Camitta criteria. Patients had received no therapy at the time of blood sampling. In this study, sorted CD4+ and CD8+ T cells from the blood of healthy subjects and of severe aplastic anemia patients had their TCR repertoires deep-sequenced. Patients were enrolled under clinicaltrials.gov protocols 00001620, 01623167, 00001397, 00071045, 00081523 and 00961064 in the USA. Ficoll-Paque density gradient centrifugation was used to isolate peripheral blood mononuclear cells. Before DNA extraction, CD4+ and CD8+ T cells were sorted with FACS or magnetic beads. This sequence originates from a human donor with aplastic anemia. Sequenced material: sorted CD4+, CD8+, or CD8+CD57+ T cells (not recorded which) from PBMCs.

CDR3 region: CASLNRDGGAFF. Here is the DNA: TGTGCCAGCCTCAACCGGGACGGAGGGGCTTTCTTT. The chain was built from TRBV2 and TRBJ1-1, and perhaps TRBD1 as D gene, on 5 matching bases. The junction shows trimming of 8 bases on V and 11 bases on J, plus 18 bases between the germline ends. Looking up the germline V gene yields CDR1 SNHLY and CDR2 FYNNEI. The CDR3, cysteine through phenylalanine, is 12 amino acids long. Left in the record is the CDR3 DNA by itself, 36 bases read in frame from the first base.